One sample yielded the 27 T cell receptor beta chains listed below, sequenced in a study of blood T cell repertoires in COVID-19. Data came from immunoSEQ multiplex PCR; TCRdb stores just in-frame clones and leaves some out. The sample contains 270,000 or so clones, less than 95% of which appear only once. Sequenced material: PBMCs or T cells enriched from blood (not recorded which). Every receptor here comes from a man aged 35-49 years who had been exposed to COVID-19.

The chain uses TRBV9 and TRBJ2-1; maybe TRBD2 (7 bases). This CDR3 spans 19 amino acids. Trimming stripped 1 base from V and 4 bases from J, with 24 bases between. Germline lookup yields CDR1 SGDLS and CDR2 YYNGEE. The CDR3 DNA sequence: TGTGCCAGCAGCGTACCGGGGGGCCCGGGAGGACGCGAGTACAATGAGCAGTTCTTC. Amino acids: CASSVPGGPGGREYNEQFF.

This clone is a singleton in its sample. This chain joins TRBV19 and TRBJ1-6; 8 bases match TRBD1. V was pared by 5 bases and J by 8 bases, with 8 bases of the junction left unmatched. Germline-derived CDR1 and CDR2 are LNHDA and SQIVND (reference sequence). CDR3 size: 15 residues. The CDR3: CASSSGQGKHSPLHF. As DNA, the CDR3 is TGTGCCAGTAGTTCTGGACAGGGCAAGCATTCACCCCTCCACTTT. Supplemented by reference TRBV19 and TRBJ1-6, the full variable domain reads DGGITQSPKYLFRKEGQNVTLSCEQNLNHDAMYWYRQDPGQGLRLIYYSQIVNDFQKGDIAEGYSVSREKKESFPLTVTSAQKNPTAFYLCASSSGQGKHSPLHFGNGTRLTVT.

V gene TRBV27 combines with J gene TRBJ2-7; a possible D gene is TRBD2 (6 bases). The CDR3 sequence is 15 residues long. CDR1 MNHEY and CDR2 SMNVEV come from the germline V gene (reference sequence). Between the trimmed V and J ends, which lost 5 bases and 2 bases, there was a span of 16 bases. CDR3 nucleotide sequence: TGTGCCAGCAGTCCTTTGGGCGGGGATCCCTACGAGCAGTACTTC. It yields the protein CASSPLGGDPYEQYF.

This chain connects TRBV11-2 to TRBJ2-1; D remains unclear. Trimming cost V 1 base and J 3 bases, with 4 bases left between them. This CDR3 spans 13 amino acids. Germline assignment: CDR1 SGHAT and CDR2 FQNNGV. The CDR3 here is CASSLANYNEQFF. Written as DNA, the CDR3 is TGTGCCAGCAGCTTAGCTAACTACAATGAGCAGTTCTTC.

The count of this clone is one. The chain carries TRBV28 and TRBJ2-6; D gene unclear. The CDR3 is 14 residues long. Germline CDR1 reads MDHEN; CDR2 reads SYDVKM. V was trimmed by 4 bases and J by 4 bases, leaving 8 bases between them. The chain's CDR3 is CASSSIAGANVLTF. The DNA for the CDR3 is TGTGCCAGCAGTTCTATTGCGGGGGCCAACGTCCTGACTTTC.

The chain recombines TRBV19 with TRBJ1-4; D might be TRBD1 (5 bases). The V and J ends lost 5 bases and 8 bases respectively, with 15 bases between them. Per the germline V gene, CDR1 is LNHDA and CDR2 is SQIVND (reference sequence). There are 14 residues in the CDR3. The CDR3 region has the DNA TGTGCCAGTAGTCCCGACATGGGGGGAGAAAAACTGTTTTTT. Residues: CASSPDMGGEKLFF.

The chain combines TRBV30 with TRBJ2-2; 15 bases align to TRBD2. Germline values: CDR1 GTSNPN, CDR2 SVGIG (reference sequence). Unmatched junction bases numbered 0, after V lost 5 bases and J lost 5 bases. The length of the CDR3 is 14 residues. DNA of the CDR3: TGTGCCTGGGGACTAGCGGGAGGGACCGGGGAGCTGTTTTTT. Translated: CAWGLAGGTGELFF.

V is TRBV28 and J is TRBJ2-7; 7 nucleotides line up with TRBD1. The length of the CDR3 is 14 residues. CDR1 and CDR2 from the germline V gene are MDHEN and SYDVKM. V trimming: 7 bases; J trimming: 2 bases; junction bases outside the gene matches: 8. CDR3 DNA sequence: TGTGCCAGCACCATATCCGGGACAGCCTACGAGCAGTACTTC. Amino acids: CASTISGTAYEQYF.

The chain is built from TRBV2 and TRBJ2-7; possible D gene TRBD1, 7 bases. This CDR3 contains 13 residues. In germline, CDR1 is SNHLY, CDR2 FYNNEI. V was cut by 8 bases and J by 6 bases, with 17 bases left in between. The CDR3 sequence: CASQGRGDGEQYF. The CDR3 DNA sequence: TGTGCCAGCCAAGGCAGGGGGGACGGCGAGCAGTACTTC.

The chain couples TRBV4-1 to TRBJ1-1; D may be TRBD1 (5 bases). CDR1 and CDR2 (germline): MGHRA, YSYEKL. The CDR3 runs to 17 residues. The germline V and J ends were trimmed by 0 bases and 0 bases, with 14 bases remaining between them. Written as DNA, the CDR3 is TGCGCCAGCAGCCAAGATGCTGGAGGGGTCTTGAACACTGAAGCTTTCTTT. Translating gives CASSQDAGGVLNTEAFF.

V usage is TRBV27 and J usage is TRBJ2-7; possibly TRBD2 for D (6 bases). Germline CDR1 is MNHEY and CDR2 is SMNVEV (reference sequence). With 6 bases removed from V and 2 bases from J, the gap between germline ends came to 17 bases. This CDR3 spans 15 amino acids. The CDR3 nucleotides are TGTGCCAGCAGCCAGGCACTAGCTGGTACCTACGAGCAGTACTTC. Protein sequence: CASSQALAGTYEQYF.

The V and J genes are TRBV6-5 and TRBJ1-1; D unresolved. The CDR3 runs to 15 residues. V gave up 2 bases and J gave up 0 bases, with 10 bases separating them. Per the germline V gene, CDR1 is MNHEY and CDR2 is SVGAGI. CDR3 in amino acids: CASSYDARVNTEAFF. The CDR3 region has the DNA TGTGCCAGCAGTTACGACGCCCGGGTGAACACTGAAGCTTTCTTT.

The chain combines TRBV6-4 with TRBJ2-1; 7 bases align to TRBD1. Germline lookup yields CDR1 MRHNA and CDR2 SNTAGT. The trim removed 0 bases at V and 6 bases at J, leaving 8 bases unmatched. The CDR3 runs to 16 residues. The CDR3 is CASSDSRGTAANEQFF. The CDR3 DNA is TGTGCCAGCAGTGACTCAAGGGGGACAGCTGCCAATGAGCAGTTCTTC.

J is TRBJ1-1 and V is TRBV5-6; TRBD1 is a possible D gene (6 bases). Trimming took 1 base from V and 0 from J, leaving 7 bases between them. There are 14 residues in the CDR3. CDR1 and CDR2 (germline): SGHDT, YYEEEE. CDR3: CASSLTGLNTEAFF. The CDR3 bases are TGTGCCAGCAGCTTGACAGGGCTGAACACTGAAGCTTTCTTT.

The chain is built from TRBV5-1 and TRBJ1-1, with 8 bases that match TRBD1. Germline values: CDR1 SGHRS, CDR2 YFSETQ. Trimming removed 2 bases from V and 5 bases from J; junction bases left unmatched: 8. CDR3 length: 15 residues. As DNA, the CDR3 is TGCGCCAGCAGCTTACACGGACAGGGTATGACTGAAGCTTTCTTT. As protein: CASSLHGQGMTEAFF.

This clone was counted once. The chain couples TRBV7-8 to TRBJ2-4; 8 bases map to TRBD1. The V segment lost 5 bases and the J segment 2 bases; nucleotides outside the gene matches: 5. CDR3 length: 15 residues. The germline V gene has CDR1 SGHVS and CDR2 FQNEAQ. The CDR3 DNA follows: TGTGCCAGCAGCAATGACAGGGGACCCAAAAACATTCAGTACTTC. It specifies CASSNDRGPKNIQYF.

This clone has a single count. J is TRBJ1-4 and V is TRBV2; D is unclear. Trimming took off 5 bases at V and 10 bases at J, with 11 bases between the two ends. This CDR3 contains 12 residues. CDR1 is SNHLY, CDR2 FYNNEI, per germline. Written as DNA, the CDR3 is TGTGCCAGCAGTTCGGACGAGGGAAAACTGTTTTTT. Its translation: CASSSDEGKLFF.

The chain recombines TRBV27 with TRBJ2-1, with 8 bases lining up with TRBD2. CDR1 and CDR2 (germline): MNHEY, SMNVEV (reference sequence). CDR3 length: 14 amino acids. V shed 7 bases, J shed 2 bases, and the junction held 4 bases outside the gene matches. The CDR3: CASTVSGTYNEQFF. In nucleotides, the CDR3 is TGTGCCAGCACCGTTAGCGGGACCTACAATGAGCAGTTCTTC.

The chain has TRBV19 and TRBJ1-2, with 10 bases lining up with TRBD1. The V and J ends lost 4 bases and 8 bases, in that order; junction bases with no gene match: 19. This CDR3 has 18 residues. Germline-derived CDR1 and CDR2 are LNHDA and SQIVND (reference sequence). The CDR3 reads CASSNRLKTGGGYDGYTF. CDR3 DNA: TGTGCCAGTAGTAACCGACTAAAGACAGGGGGCGGATATGACGGCTACACCTTC.

This clone was seen only once. The chain recombines TRBV7-2 with TRBJ2-7; 9 bases fit TRBD1. Germline trimming cut 1 base from V and 1 base from J; bases unmatched to any gene: 2. There are 15 residues in the CDR3. Germline V lookup: CDR1 SGHTA, CDR2 FQGNSA. The CDR3 protein is CASSLGGTGSYEQYF. The CDR3 DNA sequence: TGTGCCAGCAGCTTAGGGGGGACAGGGTCCTACGAGCAGTACTTC.

The V call is TRBV4-2, the J call TRBJ2-7; D not certain. The length of the CDR3 is 12 residues. The V gene lost 2 bases and the J gene lost 2 bases, with 4 bases spanning the gap. The germline gives CDR1 LGHNA, CDR2 YNFKEQ. The CDR3 loop reads CASSQPTYEQYF. Here the CDR3 DNA reads TGTGCCAGCAGCCAACCTACCTACGAGCAGTACTTC.

The gene calls are TRBV4-3 and TRBJ2-5; TRBD2 agrees at 7 bases. The junction had 4 bases not matched to a gene; V was cut back by 5 bases and J by 4 bases. The CDR3 has 13 residues. Germline V lookup: CDR1 LGHNA, CDR2 YSLEER. CDR3 sequence (DNA): TGCGCCAGCAGCATGCGGGGGACAGAGACCCAGTACTTC. This sequence encodes CASSMRGTETQYF.

The CDR3 region has the DNA TGTGCCAGCAGCTTTGATCTCCGTGGGCCCGGTCACACCATATATTTT. The encoded protein is CASSFDLRGPGHTIYF. This chain uses TRBV11-2 with TRBJ1-3; no clear D gene. Germline V gene data show CDR1 as SGHAT and CDR2 as FQNNGV. The CDR3 runs to 16 residues. Trimming stripped 3 bases from V and 8 bases from J, with 20 bases between.

V and J are TRBV12-3 or TRBV12-4 and TRBJ1-5; no definite D call. This CDR3 comprises 13 residues. The V gene lost 5 bases and the J gene lost 5 bases, with 10 bases spanning the gap. CDR3 nucleotides: TGTGCCAGCAGTCCCCGCCGAGATCAGCCCCAGCATTTT. Its protein product is CASSPRRDQPQHF.

This chain connects TRBV23-1 to TRBJ2-7; weak D call: TRBD1 (6 bases). TRBV23-1 is noted as an ORF with a role that remains uncertain. V lost 3 bases, J lost 10 bases, and 10 bases lay in between. The CDR3 spans 11 residues. CDR3 nucleotides: TGCGCCAGCAGTCAGGGGACACGACAGTACTTC. Residues: CASSQGTRQYF.

The gene calls are TRBV28 and TRBJ2-3; possible D gene TRBD2, 7 bases. The CDR3 spans 15 residues. Trimming removed 5 bases at V and 2 bases at J, with 14 bases between. Germline CDR1 and CDR2: MDHEN and SYDVKM. The CDR3 loop reads CASSNRDYYTDTQYF. In DNA, the CDR3 is TGTGCCAGCAGTAACAGGGACTACTACACAGATACGCAGTATTTT.

The chain is built from TRBV13 and TRBJ2-3; 14 bases line up with TRBD2. The J segment lost 2 bases and the V segment lost 2 bases, leaving 6 bases of the junction unmatched. Germline CDR1 PRHDT, CDR2 FYEKMQ (reference sequence). The CDR3 covers 18 residues. The CDR3 DNA is TGTGCCAGCAGCTTATGGGGGACTAGCGGGAGTCCCACAGATACGCAGTATTTT. Protein: CASSLWGTSGSPTDTQYF.